This record concerns one TCR beta chain sequence. The CDR3 is 16 amino acids. Trimming cost V 3 bases and J 3 bases, with 16 bases left between them. Germline values: CDR1 MGHRA, CDR2 YSYEKL. This specimen comes from a study of shared clonotypes between healthy human individuals. Using immunoSEQ multiplex PCR, the repertoire was profiled, and TCRdb retains in-frame clones only, with some absent. The table lists nearly 1,000,000 clones, about three quarters of them singletons. This TCR derives from a man between 18 and 35 years old in good health. Sequencing was performed on memory CD4+ T cells sorted from blood. As for subset: CD45RA-negative fraction. V is TRBV4-1 and J is TRBJ2-3; a weak D match, TRBD2 (6 bases). Here the CDR3 DNA reads TGCGCCAGCAGCCAGAACCGGGCACTAGCTACAGATACGCAGTATTTT. Translated: CASSQNRALATDTQYF.